Shown below are 17 T cell receptor beta chains from a single sample sequenced in a study of T cell responses to AZD1222 COVID-19 vaccine. Data came from immunoSEQ multiplex PCR; TCRdb stores just in-frame clones and leaves some out. The sample carries about 120,000 clones, roughly 89% recorded once. The sequencing used peripheral blood, collected on day 0 of AZD1222 vaccination. Receptors were obtained from an adult in good health.

The V call is TRBV5-6, the J call TRBJ2-7; TRBD2 matches at 8 bases. The CDR3 runs 15 residues. Germline CDR1 SGHDT, CDR2 YYEEEE. V lost 1 base, J lost 6 bases, and 9 bases stayed unmatched. The CDR3 region has the DNA TGTGCCAGCAGCTTGCGTGGACTAGCCTCCCCCGAGCAGTACTTC. Amino acid sequence: CASSLRGLASPEQYF.

The chain joins TRBV7-8 to TRBJ2-7; D unresolved. Trimming removed 1 base at V and 3 bases at J, with 7 bases between. The V gene's germline CDR1 is SGHVS and CDR2 FQNEAQ. The CDR3 has 13 residues. The CDR3, as DNA: TGTGCCAGCAGCTTAGGGCGGCACTACGAGCAGTACTTC. The encoded protein is CASSLGRHYEQYF.

Only one count was recorded for this clone. The V and J genes are TRBV4-3 and TRBJ1-5; D ambiguous. Germline V gene data show CDR1 as LGHNA and CDR2 as YSLEER. The germline V and J ends were trimmed by 2 bases and 5 bases, with 13 bases remaining between them. This CDR3 comprises 15 residues. The CDR3 sequence: CASSQYWQVDQPQHF. In nucleotides, the CDR3 is TGCGCCAGCAGCCAATATTGGCAGGTCGATCAGCCCCAGCATTTT.

V and J are TRBV28 and TRBJ1-1, with D perhaps TRBD1 (5 bases). CDR1 is MDHEN and CDR2 is SYDVKM in the germline V gene. V dropped 3 bases and J dropped 6 bases, with 14 bases sitting between them. The CDR3 totals 14 residues. CDR3 sequence: CASSLMQGSSEAFF. For the CDR3, the DNA is TGTGCCAGCAGTTTGATGCAGGGCAGCTCTGAAGCTTTCTTT.

J is TRBJ1-5 and V is TRBV19; TRBD1 agrees at 7 bases. V gave up 5 bases and J gave up 8 bases; unmatched junction bases: 6. The CDR3 extends over 13 amino acids. CDR1 LNHDA and CDR2 SQIVND come from the germline V gene (reference sequence). CDR3 region: CASSEGGGEPQHF. The DNA for the CDR3 is TGTGCCAGTAGTGAAGGGGGCGGGGAGCCCCAGCATTTT.

CDR3 bases: TGTGCCAGCAGTGAACCCGGGGTCGGGGGCAGGGCAGATACGCAGTATTTT. Translation: CASSEPGVGGRADTQYF. The gene calls are TRBV2 and TRBJ2-3; D is possibly TRBD1 or TRBD2 (6 bases each). Trimming pared 2 bases from V and 4 bases from J, leaving 19 bases between. Germline CDR1 SNHLY, CDR2 FYNNEI. The CDR3 totals 17 residues.

The genes are TRBV3-1 (or the pseudogene TRBV3-2) and TRBJ1-2, with 7 bases lining up with TRBD1. V lost 4 bases and J lost 3; bases outside the gene matches: 8. Looked up from germline, CDR1 is LGHDT and CDR2 is YNNKEL (reference sequence). CDR3 length: 15 residues. This CDR3 reads CASSLRGQWDYGYTF. In DNA form, the CDR3 reads TGTGCCAGCAGCCTAAGGGGACAGTGGGACTATGGCTACACCTTC.

The chain links TRBV30 to TRBJ1-2; D call uncertain. Per germline, CDR1 GTSNPN and CDR2 SVGIG (reference sequence). V was clipped by 0 bases and J by 3 bases, with 8 bases between them. The CDR3 has 13 residues. The DNA of the CDR3 is TGTGCCTGGAGTGTACGGGAAGACTATGGCTACACCTTC. It is translated as CAWSVREDYGYTF.

This clone was seen only a few times. This chain joins TRBV2 and TRBJ1-1, with TRBD1 identical over 7 bases. The CDR3 runs 15 residues. V shed 1 base, J shed 6 bases, and the junction held 8 bases outside the gene matches. Germline V gene sequence: CDR1 SNHLY, CDR2 FYNNEI. This CDR3 reads CASSEDWDSSAEAFF. The CDR3 DNA is TGTGCCAGCAGTGAAGATTGGGACAGTAGCGCTGAAGCTTTCTTT. Full variable domain (missing parts from reference TRBV2 and TRBJ1-1): EPEVTQTPSHQVTQMGQEVILRCVPISNHLYFYWYRQILGQKVEFLVSFYNNEISEKSEIFDDQFSVERPDGSNFTLKIRSTKLEDSAMYFCASSEDWDSSAEAFFGQGTRLTVV.

The V gene is TRBV28, the J gene TRBJ2-7, with 9 bases aligning to TRBD1. V dropped 7 bases and J dropped 5; count of bases not matched to a gene: 12. This CDR3 comprises 15 residues. Germline values: CDR1 MDHEN, CDR2 SYDVKM. CDR3 sequence (DNA): TGTGCCAGCACCAACCCAGGGACAGGGTGGCACGAGCAGTACTTC. It encodes CASTNPGTGWHEQYF.

The chain carries TRBV14 and TRBJ2-7; D may be TRBD1 (5 bases). This CDR3 has 17 amino acids. Per the germline V gene, CDR1 is SGHDN and CDR2 is FVKESK. Between the trimmed V and J ends, which lost 0 bases and 0 bases, there was a span of 15 bases. CDR3: CASSQDLSPGYSYEQYF. The CDR3 DNA follows: TGTGCCAGCAGCCAAGATCTATCGCCAGGGTACTCCTACGAGCAGTACTTC.

The V and J genes are TRBV4-1 and TRBJ2-1, with TRBD2 identical over 11 bases. CDR3 length: 16 residues. In germline, CDR1 is MGHRA, CDR2 YSYEKL. Trimming cost V 4 bases and J 5 bases; bases outside gene matches: 7. The CDR3 spells CASSPTSGAPHNEQFF. Here the CDR3 DNA reads TGCGCCAGCAGCCCGACTAGCGGGGCCCCTCACAATGAGCAGTTCTTC.

The chain is built from TRBV5-3 and TRBJ1-1; D is perhaps TRBD1 (5 bases). TRBV5-3 is an ORF, with its function uncertain. Trimming stripped 4 bases from V and 4 bases from J, with 14 bases between. This CDR3 is 14 amino acids long. CDR3: CARSRSRDLTEAFF. The DNA of the CDR3 is TGTGCCAGAAGCCGGAGCCGGGACCTCACTGAAGCTTTCTTT.

This clone was observed a handful of times. The CDR3 protein is CASSFYGRDYTGELFF. Here the CDR3 DNA reads TGTGCCAGCAGCTTTTACGGGAGGGATTACACCGGGGAGCTGTTTTTT. V gene TRBV7-9 combines with J gene TRBJ2-2; 8 positions agree with TRBD2. CDR3 length: 16 amino acids. From germline, CDR1 is SEHNR and CDR2 FQNEAQ (reference sequence). The junction had 6 bases not matched to a gene; V was cut back by 3 bases and J by 3 bases.

On this clone itself: One end of the junction is discordant with germline, which a read error may explain. Here the CDR3 reads CASSQGLRQPQHF. The CDR3 DNA is TGCGCCAGCAGCCAGGGTTTACGACAGCCACAGCATTTT. The genes are TRBV4-3 and TRBJ1-5; possible D gene TRBD1, 5 bases. CDR1 and CDR2 (germline): LGHNA, YSLEER. This CDR3 has 13 amino acids.

V usage is TRBV6-5 and J usage is TRBJ2-7; D tentatively reads TRBD1 or TRBD2 (5 bases each). V was pared by 2 bases and J by 1 base, with 9 bases between. Germline V gives CDR1 MNHEY, CDR2 SVGAGI. The CDR3 runs 14 residues. CDR3 in amino acids: CASSYGTDSYEQYF. The CDR3 DNA sequence: TGTGCCAGCAGTTACGGGACCGATTCCTACGAGCAGTACTTC.

V is TRBV12-3 or TRBV12-4 and J is TRBJ2-7; D gene unclear. The V gene lost 2 bases and the J gene lost 6 bases, with 5 bases spanning the gap. The CDR3 runs 11 residues. The CDR3 spells CASSLISEQYF. The DNA of the CDR3 is TGTGCCAGCAGTTTAATCAGCGAGCAGTACTTC.